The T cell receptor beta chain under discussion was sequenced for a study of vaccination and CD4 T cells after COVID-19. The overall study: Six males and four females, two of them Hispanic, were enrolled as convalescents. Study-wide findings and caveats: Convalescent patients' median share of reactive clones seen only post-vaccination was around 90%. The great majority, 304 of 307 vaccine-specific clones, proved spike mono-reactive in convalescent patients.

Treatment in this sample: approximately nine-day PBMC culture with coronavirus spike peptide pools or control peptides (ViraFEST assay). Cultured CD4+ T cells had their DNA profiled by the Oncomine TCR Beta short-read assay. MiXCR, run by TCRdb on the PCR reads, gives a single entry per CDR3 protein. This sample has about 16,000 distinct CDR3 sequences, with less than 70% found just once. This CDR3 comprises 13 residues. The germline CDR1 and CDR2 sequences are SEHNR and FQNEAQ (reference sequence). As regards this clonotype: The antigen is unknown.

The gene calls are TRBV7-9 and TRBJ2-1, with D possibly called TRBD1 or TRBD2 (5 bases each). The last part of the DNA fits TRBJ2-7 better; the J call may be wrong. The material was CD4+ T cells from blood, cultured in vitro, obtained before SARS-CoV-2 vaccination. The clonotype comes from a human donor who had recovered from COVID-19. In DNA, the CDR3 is TGTGCCAGCAGCCCCGCTGGGGGCTACGAGCAGTACTTC. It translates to CASSPAGGYEQYF.